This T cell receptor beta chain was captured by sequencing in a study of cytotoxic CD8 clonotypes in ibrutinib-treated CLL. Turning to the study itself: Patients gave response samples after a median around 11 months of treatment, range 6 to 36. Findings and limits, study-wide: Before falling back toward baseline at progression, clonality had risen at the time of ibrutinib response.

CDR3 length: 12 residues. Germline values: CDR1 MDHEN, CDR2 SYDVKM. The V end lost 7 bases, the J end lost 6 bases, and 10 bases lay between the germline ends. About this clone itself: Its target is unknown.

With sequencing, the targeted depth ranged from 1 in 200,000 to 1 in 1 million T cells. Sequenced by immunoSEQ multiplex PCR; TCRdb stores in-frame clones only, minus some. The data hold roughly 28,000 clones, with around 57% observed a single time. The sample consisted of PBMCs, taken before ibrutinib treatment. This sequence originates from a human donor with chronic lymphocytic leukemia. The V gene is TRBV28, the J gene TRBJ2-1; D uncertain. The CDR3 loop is CASTAGSNEQFF. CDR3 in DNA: TGTGCCAGCACTGCAGGAAGCAATGAGCAGTTCTTC.